These 7 T cell receptor beta chains came from one sample sequenced in a study of T and B cells in COVID-19 patients. TRB rearrangements were amplified by multiplex PCR with BIOMED2 TRB-A/B primers. TCRdb passed the multiplex PCR reads through MiXCR, listing each CDR3 protein once. The table shows 15,000 to 20,000 distinct CDR3 sequences, with around a third occurring only once. From blood, about 250-500 ng of genomic DNA served as TRB template. Source material: blood. The source of these receptors is a human donor with active COVID-19.

This clonotype ranks as medium-sized. The V gene is TRBV12-3 or TRBV12-4, the J gene TRBJ2-1; TRBD1 is a possible D gene (6 bases). Trimming removed 4 bases from V and 7 bases from J, with 17 bases in between. CDR3 length: 15 amino acids. The DNA for the CDR3 is TGTGCCAGCAGTTCCTCAGGGCGCAGGGGAAATGAGCAGTTCTTC. The encoded protein is CASSSSGRRGNEQFF.

This chain uses TRBV7-6 with TRBJ1-5; unclear D gene. This CDR3 comprises 13 residues. Germline V gives CDR1 SGHVS, CDR2 FNYEAQ. The V and J ends lost 0 bases and 5 bases respectively, with 5 bases between them. The chain's CDR3 is CASSLALYQPQHF. The CDR3 nucleotides are TGTGCCAGCAGCTTAGCTTTGTATCAGCCCCAGCATTTT.

The chain has TRBV27 and TRBJ1-5, with 7 nucleotides matching TRBD1. The CDR3 loop spans 15 amino acids. The V gene's germline CDR1 is MNHEY and CDR2 SMNVEV (reference sequence). Trimming took 2 bases from V and 1 from J; bases not matched to a gene: 2. The CDR3, as DNA: TGTGCCAGCAGTTTAAGGGGGCAGAGCAATCAGCCCCAGCATTTT. Amino acid sequence: CASSLRGQSNQPQHF.

The chain is built from TRBV6-1 and TRBJ2-7; D gene uncertain. CDR1 is MNHNS and CDR2 is SASEGT in the germline V gene. V was pared by 5 bases and J by 2 bases, with 13 bases between. The CDR3 extends over 14 amino acids. The CDR3: CASSLAPGAYEQYV. CDR3 nucleotide sequence: TGTGCCAGCAGTCTTGCTCCTGGGGCCTACGAGCAGTACGTC.

The J gene is TRBJ2-1, the V gene TRBV7-9; D not resolved. Deletions cut 1 base from V and 4 bases from J, with 11 bases between. Germline-derived CDR1 and CDR2 are SEHNR and FQNEAQ (reference sequence). The CDR3 has 15 amino acids. CDR3 in DNA: TGTGCCAGCAGCTTAGGGGCATCGGGTTACAATGAGCAGTTCTTC. This gives the protein CASSLGASGYNEQFF.

The DNA of the CDR3 is TGTGCCAGCAGTTTAGGGGGGAATTCACCCCTCCACTTT. This translates into CASSLGGNSPLHF. The V gene is TRBV12-3 or TRBV12-4, the J gene TRBJ1-6; D might be TRBD1 (5 bases). Trimming left V 1 base short and J 7 bases short, with 5 bases between. CDR3 length: 13 amino acids.

This clonotype came up a few times. The V gene is TRBV6-4, the J gene TRBJ1-5; maybe TRBD1 (5 bases). The V gene's germline CDR1 is MRHNA and CDR2 SNTAGT. V lost 3 bases and J 15 bases, leaving 15 bases between the germline ends. The length of the CDR3 is 12 residues. The CDR3 nucleotides are TGTGCCAGCAGTGAAACCTACACAGGAAGGCATTTT. Protein sequence: CASSETYTGRHF.